A single T cell receptor (beta chain) is shown here with its context. These data originate in a study of CD8 T cells in Susac syndrome. Reverse transcription of roughly 0.5 to 1 ug RNA used random hexamers. TCRdb analysed the immunoSEQ multiplex PCR reads with MiXCR anew, one entry per CDR3 protein. This table has about 150,000 distinct CDR3 sequences, approximately 96% appearing once. Unmatched junction bases numbered 7, after V lost 6 bases and J lost 4 bases. The CDR3 is made up of 14 amino acids. The TCR was taken from a human donor with Susac syndrome. The chain carries TRBV12-3 or TRBV12-4 and TRBJ2-5; 8 bases line up with TRBD2. Sequenced material: CD4+ T cells from PBMCs. CDR3 nucleotides: TGTGCCAGCAGCCCTCGGGGGGGGTTAGAGACCCAGTACTTC. It specifies CASSPRGGLETQYF.